Below are 31 T cell receptor beta chains sequenced from a single sample in a study of blood T cell repertoires in COVID-19. Using immunoSEQ multiplex PCR, the repertoire was profiled, and TCRdb retains in-frame clones only, with some absent. The sample has about 140,000 clones; approximately 86% are singletons. Source material: peripheral blood. These receptors were obtained from a human donor in a cohort sampled during active COVID-19.

The table lists this clone with a few counts. The same CDR3 arises from other DNA sequences in this sample as well. This chain connects TRBV2 to TRBJ2-1; D is ambiguous. Germline loops: CDR1 SNHLY, CDR2 FYNNEI. This CDR3 has 14 amino acids. V lost 3 bases, J lost 0 bases, and 6 bases lay in between. The CDR3 DNA sequence: TGTGCCAGCAGTGACACTTCCTCCTACAATGAGCAGTTCTTC. Translated, it gives CASSDTSSYNEQFF. Looking up the rest from reference TRBV2 and TRBJ2-1 gives the full variable domain: EPEVTQTPSHQVTQMGQEVILRCVPISNHLYFYWYRQILGQKVEFLVSFYNNEISEKSEIFDDQFSVERPDGSNFTLKIRSTKLEDSAMYFCASSDTSSYNEQFFGPGTRLTVL.

V usage is TRBV5-1 and J usage is TRBJ2-6; D is perhaps TRBD1 (5 bases). Trimming shortened V by 5 bases and J by 0 bases, and 9 bases separated the two germline ends. The CDR3 is 15 residues long. Per the germline V gene, CDR1 is SGHRS and CDR2 is YFSETQ. Here the CDR3 DNA reads TGCGCCAGCAGGCCTACAGGCTCTGGGGCCAACGTCCTGACTTTC. Its translation is CASRPTGSGANVLTF.

This chain links TRBV7-8 with TRBJ2-1; 12 nucleotides align to TRBD2. The CDR3 loop spans 16 amino acids. CDR1 and CDR2 (germline): SGHVS, FQNEAQ. V gave up 5 bases and J gave up 7 bases; unmatched junction bases: 9. The CDR3 nucleotides read TGTGCCAGCAGCCCGGCCCGGACTAGCGGGAAAAATGAGCAGTTCTTC. Its protein is CASSPARTSGKNEQFF.

The chain has TRBV19 and TRBJ1-4; 9 bases are a match to TRBD1. The CDR3 has 16 residues. The germline V gene has CDR1 LNHDA and CDR2 SQIVND (reference sequence). With 6 bases clipped from V and 3 bases from J, the junction kept 8 bases outside the gene matches. CDR3 nucleotides: TGTGCCAGTAGGTCTAATGGACAGGGGCCTAATGAAAAACTGTTTTTT. It yields the protein CASRSNGQGPNEKLFF.

This rearrangement joins TRBV19 to TRBJ2-2, with TRBD1 matching over 7 bases. V lost 6 bases to trimming and J lost 6 bases; unmatched junction nucleotides: 13. The CDR3 sequence is 16 residues long. CDR1 is LNHDA and CDR2 is SQIVND in the germline V gene (reference sequence). Written as DNA, the CDR3 is TGTGCCAGTAGCCCATCACAGGGGCTAGTCGCCGGGGAGCTGTTTTTT. It translates to CASSPSQGLVAGELFF.

This clone occurred once. This chain joins TRBV28 and TRBJ2-5; TRBD2 matches 9 bases. This CDR3 region has 17 residues. In germline, CDR1 is MDHEN, CDR2 SYDVKM. V lost 8 bases to trimming and J lost 5 bases; unmatched junction nucleotides: 18. CDR3 residues: CASEVGGRALRGETQYF. The CDR3, as DNA: TGTGCCAGCGAGGTGGGCGGGAGGGCCCTCCGGGGGGAGACCCAGTACTTC.

The genes are TRBV5-4 and TRBJ2-1; TRBD2 matches 12 bases. The germline V gene has CDR1 SGHNT and CDR2 YYREEE (reference sequence). The V segment lost 4 bases and the J segment 8 bases; nucleotides outside the gene matches: 10. The CDR3 runs 16 residues. The CDR3 sequence: CASSAMLAGGLDEQFF. Written as DNA, the CDR3 is TGTGCCAGCAGCGCTATGCTAGCGGGAGGGTTAGATGAGCAGTTCTTC. Combining the CDR3 with reference TRBV5-4 and TRBJ2-1 gives the whole variable domain ETGVTQSPTHLIKTRGQQVTLRCSSQSGHNTVSWYQQALGQGPQFIFQYYREEENGRGNFPPRFSGLQFPNYSSELNVNALELDDSALYLCASSAMLAGGLDEQFFGPGTRLTVL.

The chain recombines TRBV13 with TRBJ2-5; TRBD1 matches 8 bases. The trim removed 0 bases at V and 5 bases at J, leaving 2 bases unmatched. Per the germline V gene, CDR1 is PRHDT and CDR2 is FYEKMQ (reference sequence). The CDR3 runs 14 residues. CDR3 region: CASSLGRGHETQYF. The DNA for the CDR3 is TGTGCCAGCAGCTTAGGCAGGGGGCACGAGACCCAGTACTTC.

The chain joins TRBV4-1 to TRBJ2-7; 9 nucleotides align to TRBD1. Germline V gene data show CDR1 as MGHRA and CDR2 as YSYEKL. This CDR3 is built from 16 residues. V shed 1 base, J shed 5 bases, and the junction held 9 bases outside the gene matches. CDR3 protein: CASSQVGTGILNEQYF. CDR3 bases: TGCGCCAGCAGCCAAGTTGGGACAGGGATTTTAAACGAGCAGTACTTC.

The V gene is TRBV3-1 (or the pseudogene TRBV3-2), the J gene TRBJ2-1; 10 bases agree with TRBD2. Looked up from germline, CDR1 is LGHDT and CDR2 is YNNKEL (reference sequence). The CDR3 spans 16 residues. The ends lost 2 bases at V and 0 bases at J; junction bases unmatched: 1. The CDR3 protein is CASSQLAGASYNEQFF. The CDR3 DNA is TGTGCCAGCAGCCAACTAGCGGGAGCCTCCTACAATGAGCAGTTCTTC.

The chain links TRBV5-6 to TRBJ1-3; D may be TRBD1 (5 bases). V gave up 4 bases and J gave up 4 bases, with 9 bases separating them. This CDR3 is 13 amino acids long. CDR1 is SGHDT and CDR2 is YYEEEE in the germline V gene. CDR3 DNA sequence: TGTGCCAGCAGCGCGAACAGGGGAAACACCATATATTTT. Its protein product is CASSANRGNTIYF.

V and J are TRBV11-2 and TRBJ2-1; a weak D match, TRBD2 (6 bases). Germline lookup yields CDR1 SGHAT and CDR2 FQNNGV. V shed 5 bases and J shed 3 bases, with 17 bases lying between them. CDR3 length: 16 amino acids. CDR3 region: CASSPRVSGHYNEQFF. The CDR3 DNA sequence: TGTGCCAGCAGCCCCCGGGTTAGCGGACACTACAATGAGCAGTTCTTC.

The chain is built from TRBV30 and TRBJ1-3; 8 bases are shared with TRBD1. The CDR3 has 15 residues. V lost 6 bases, J lost 3 bases, and 10 bases stayed unmatched. Germline lookup yields CDR1 GTSNPN and CDR2 SVGIG (reference sequence). The DNA of the CDR3 is TGTGCCTGCGATTATGGGACAGGCAGTGGAAACACCATATATTTT. Translated, it gives CACDYGTGSGNTIYF.

This rearrangement joins TRBV6-5 to TRBJ2-7, with a weak D call TRBD1 (6 bases). CDR1 MNHEY and CDR2 SVGAGI come from the germline V gene. The CDR3 covers 13 residues. The V and J ends lost 0 bases and 6 bases respectively, with 9 bases between them. The CDR3 sequence: CASSYSTGAEQYF. The DNA for the CDR3 is TGTGCCAGCAGTTACTCGACAGGAGCCGAGCAGTACTTC.

The chain combines TRBV9 with TRBJ1-3; 7 bases align to TRBD1. Germline values: CDR1 SGDLS, CDR2 YYNGEE. After removal of 3 bases from V and 2 bases from J, the junction contained 5 bases not matched to a gene. The CDR3 length is 15 residues. CDR3 nucleotide sequence: TGTGCCAGCAGCGCCTGGGGACAGCCTGGAAACACCATATATTTT. This gives the protein CASSAWGQPGNTIYF.

This chain connects TRBV28 to TRBJ1-2; 10 nucleotides align to TRBD1. Germline V gives CDR1 MDHEN, CDR2 SYDVKM. The CDR3 covers 15 residues. V shed 6 bases and J 4 bases; nucleotides not matched to a gene: 8. In nucleotides, the CDR3 is TGTGCCAGCAGCGAGACAGGGGGCGTCCTCTATGGCTACACCTTC. It yields the protein CASSETGGVLYGYTF.

This clone was seen more than once but under ten times. V is TRBV6-1 and J is TRBJ2-5; D may be TRBD2 (6 bases). The germline gives CDR1 MNHNS, CDR2 SASEGT. The CDR3 has 16 residues. The germline V and J ends were trimmed by 0 bases and 3 bases, with 14 bases remaining between them. The CDR3 DNA reads as TGTGCCAGCAGTGAAGCCCCCGGGACTTCTAAAGAGACCCAGTACTTC. Protein: CASSEAPGTSKETQYF.

The chain recombines TRBV5-1 with TRBJ1-6; D not resolved. The CDR3 has 14 residues. V was clipped by 0 bases and J by 9 bases, with 10 bases between them. In germline, CDR1 is SGHRS, CDR2 YFSETQ. The CDR3 reads CASSLGAVGSPLHF. The CDR3 DNA is TGCGCCAGCAGCTTGGGGGCAGTAGGTTCACCCCTCCACTTT.

The chain combines TRBV29-1 with TRBJ2-3; possibly TRBD1 for D (6 bases). Trimming left V 5 bases short and J 0 bases short, with 12 bases between. Germline CDR1 and CDR2: SQVTM and ANQGSEA. The CDR3 sequence is 14 residues long. The CDR3 bases are TGCAGCGTTCCACGGACAGCTAGCACAGATACGCAGTATTTT. This encodes CSVPRTASTDTQYF.

This chain links TRBV2 with TRBJ2-4, with 7 bases that match TRBD1. V shed 6 bases and J 4 bases; nucleotides not matched to a gene: 3. Per the germline V gene, CDR1 is SNHLY and CDR2 is FYNNEI. This CDR3 spans 13 amino acids. The chain's CDR3 is CASSDRVKNIQYF. In DNA form, the CDR3 reads TGTGCCAGCAGCGACAGGGTGAAAAACATTCAGTACTTC. Complete variable domain (other parts from reference TRBV2 and TRBJ2-4): EPEVTQTPSHQVTQMGQEVILRCVPISNHLYFYWYRQILGQKVEFLVSFYNNEISEKSEIFDDQFSVERPDGSNFTLKIRSTKLEDSAMYFCASSDRVKNIQYFGAGTRLSVL.

This chain uses TRBV14 with TRBJ2-1; TRBD2 matches 8 bases. CDR1 SGHDN and CDR2 FVKESK come from the germline V gene. V was pared by 4 bases and J by 10 bases, with 6 bases of the junction left unmatched. The CDR3 totals 13 residues. The CDR3 spells CASSPNLAGEQFF. The CDR3 coding sequence is TGTGCCAGCAGCCCGAATTTAGCGGGGGAGCAGTTCTTC.

This chain links TRBV5-1 with TRBJ2-2, with 8 bases identical to TRBD1. There are 17 residues in the CDR3. The junction had 10 bases not matched to a gene; V was cut back by 0 bases and J by 6 bases. The germline gives CDR1 SGHRS, CDR2 YFSETQ. CDR3 residues: CASSLAAGQGFAGELFF. As DNA, the CDR3 is TGCGCCAGCAGCTTGGCCGCTGGACAGGGTTTCGCCGGGGAGCTGTTTTTT.

J is TRBJ2-5 and V is TRBV6-1; the match to TRBD2 covers 10 bases. CDR1 is MNHNS and CDR2 is SASEGT in the germline V gene. Trimming cost V 2 bases and J 4 bases; bases outside gene matches: 7. The CDR3 has 16 residues. The CDR3 region is CASSESLAGVGETQYF. The CDR3 coding sequence is TGTGCCAGCAGTGAATCGCTAGCGGGGGTCGGAGAGACCCAGTACTTC.

Worth noting for this clone: An end of the junction differs from the germline gene, which may be a read error. This chain links TRBV6-5 with TRBJ1-1; tentative D call: TRBD1 (5 bases). This CDR3 region has 15 residues. The germline gives CDR1 MNHEY, CDR2 SVGAGI. In DNA form, the CDR3 reads TGTGCCAGCAGTTACGAGAGCAGGGTGAACTCTGAAGCTTTCTTT. Its protein product is CASSYESRVNSEAFF.

The chain is built from TRBV28 and TRBJ2-7, with a tentative D call TRBD2 (5 bases). The CDR3 extends over 14 amino acids. Germline CDR1 reads MDHEN; CDR2 reads SYDVKM. Trimming removed 2 bases at V and 2 bases at J, with 10 bases between. CDR3 sequence reads: CASSLRSGTYEQYF. DNA for the CDR3: TGTGCCAGCAGTTTAAGAAGCGGAACCTACGAGCAGTACTTC.

The chain carries TRBV29-1 and TRBJ1-1, with D maybe TRBD1 (6 bases). CDR1 and CDR2 from the germline V gene are SQVTM and ANQGSEA. V was cut by 4 bases and J by 1 base, with 13 bases left in between. This CDR3 has 14 residues. The CDR3 DNA is TGCAGCGTTGCTCCGGACAGAGCGAACACTGAAGCTTTCTTT. The encoded protein is CSVAPDRANTEAFF.

The chain uses TRBV20-1 and TRBJ2-1; D may be TRBD2 (6 bases). Germline assignment: CDR1 DFQATT and CDR2 SNEGSKA (reference sequence). V was pared by 2 bases and J by 12 bases, with 11 bases between. The CDR3 is 11 residues long. CDR3 residues: CSARLAGTQFF. CDR3 coding DNA: TGCAGTGCTAGACTGGCGGGAACGCAGTTCTTC.

This clone is labeled medium-sized (0.01 to 0.1%). The rearrangement links TRBV27 to TRBJ2-2; unclear D gene. V was pared by 10 bases and J by 0 bases, with 12 bases between. Per the germline V gene, CDR1 is MNHEY and CDR2 is SMNVEV (reference sequence). This CDR3 comprises 14 residues. The CDR3 loop is CATASGANTGELFF. The CDR3 nucleotides read TGTGCCACAGCATCTGGAGCGAACACCGGGGAGCTGTTTTTT.

This chain links TRBV29-1 with TRBJ1-1; a possible D gene is TRBD1 (5 bases). With 5 bases removed from V and 1 base from J, the gap between germline ends came to 8 bases. Per germline, CDR1 SQVTM and CDR2 ANQGSEA. The CDR3 runs 12 residues. In DNA, the CDR3 is TGCAGCGTTAGTAGGGGGAACACTGAAGCTTTCTTT. Its protein product is CSVSRGNTEAFF.

The chain couples TRBV28 to TRBJ1-2, with 9 bases lining up with TRBD1. V shed 6 bases and J 7 bases; nucleotides not matched to a gene: 15. This CDR3 region has 16 residues. Germline V CDR1 and CDR2: MDHEN, SYDVKM. CDR3 DNA sequence: TGTGCCAGCAGGCCCGGGACAGGGCCGCCTCTTGGTGGCTACACCTTC. The encoded protein is CASRPGTGPPLGGYTF.

The gene calls are TRBV19 and TRBJ1-1, with 9 bases aligning to TRBD1. Germline loops: CDR1 LNHDA, CDR2 SQIVND (reference sequence). This CDR3 has 14 amino acids. J lost 5 bases, V lost 5 bases, and 6 bases had no gene match. The CDR3 coding sequence is TGTGCCAGTAGTCCCCGGGACAGGGAAACTGAAGCTTTCTTT. Translating it yields CASSPRDRETEAFF.